These T cell receptor beta chains were read from a single sample in a study of molecular identifiers for immune sequencing clone quantification. Using its own MiXCR run on the PCR reads, TCRdb lists one record per CDR3 protein. This sample has nearly 650,000 distinct CDR3 sequences, with over 25% found just once. The sample comprised naive CD8+ T cells from blood, with Jurkat cell RNA spiked in. The receptors stem from a human donor in good health. Some libraries in this study had Jurkat cell RNA spiked in. Both conserved end residues are part of each CDR3. The D gene is left open where the match is weak. Part of the rows lack a size; the others show once, few, many or a class for expanded clones.

16	-	-	TRBV7-6	TRBJ2-5	TGTGCCAGCAGCTTAAATATAGCGGACCTGGGGGAGACCCAGTACTTC	CASSLNIADLGETQYF
15	-	many	TRBV6-2/TRBV6-3	TRBJ2-3	TGTGCCAGCAGTTACCAGCCTAGCGACACAGATACGCAGTATTTT	CASSYQPSDTDTQYF
13	-	few	TRBV24-1	TRBJ2-1	TGTGCCACCAGTGTTGGCGGACTGAGAGAGCAGTTCTTC	CATSVGGLREQFF
11	-	-	TRBV19	TRBJ2-2	TGTGTCAGTAGTATCACCGGGGAGCTGTTTTTT	CVSSITGELFF
15	-	-	TRBV5-6	TRBJ2-1	TGTGCCAGCAGCGATGACACTTTCTCCTACAATGAGCAGTTCTTC	CASSDDTFSYNEQFF
13	-	many	TRBV9	TRBJ2-2	TGTGCCAGCAGCGTAGACAACACCGGGGAGCTGTTTTTT	CASSVDNTGELFF
16	-	few	TRBV4-1	TRBJ1-3	TGCGCCAGCAGCCCGGAGGGGTACCTTCGTGGAAACACCATATATTTT	CASSPEGYLRGNTIYF
14	-	once	TRBV14	TRBJ2-5	TGTGCCAGCAGCCAAGGACTACTCCGGGAGACCCAGTACTTC	CASSQGLLRETQYF
15	TRBD2	many	TRBV5-1	TRBJ2-7	TGCGCCAGCAGCTTGGCCGGGACTAGTATAACCGAGCAGTACTTC	CASSLAGTSITEQYF
19	-	many	TRBV29-1	TRBJ2-1	TGCAGCGTTGAAGATAACCGGGTGGGGGGAAGTCCCAATTACAATGAGCAGTTCTTC	CSVEDNRVGGSPNYNEQFF
14	TRBD2	-	TRBV20-1	TRBJ2-7	TGCAGTGTTCAGACTAGCGGGAGCTCCTACGAGCAGTACTTC	CSVQTSGSSYEQYF
16	-	many	TRBV2	TRBJ1-3	TGTGCCAGCAGTAGACAGGTCCCGAGCTCTGGAAACACCATATATTTT	CASSRQVPSSGNTIYF
14	-	many	TRBV15	TRBJ2-1	TGTGCCACGATGGGCGAGGGGGTCTACAATGAGCAGTTCTTC	CATMGEGVYNEQFF
12	-	few	TRBV28	TRBJ1-6	TGTGCCAGCAGTTCCGTGCAAGAACGCCTCCACTTT	CASSSVQERLHF
13	-	many	TRBV28	TRBJ2-3	TGTGCCAGTGGAAGTTTTAGCACAGATACGCAGTATTTT	CASGSFSTDTQYF
16	-	-	TRBV20-1	TRBJ2-4	TGCAGTGCTAGCTGGCGACAGTGGCTAGCCATTAACAGTCAGTACTTC	CSASWRQWLAINSQYF
15	TRBD1	-	TRBV6-5	TRBJ2-1	TGTGCCAGCAGTTACATTCAGGGGGTGTCTGATGAGCAGTTCTTC	CASSYIQGVSDEQFF
13	-	many	TRBV12-3/TRBV12-4	TRBJ2-2	TGTGCCAGCAGCCCTATAAACACCGGGGAGCTGTTTTTT	CASSPINTGELFF
13	-	-	TRBV20-1	TRBJ1-2	TGCAGTGTGAGGAGGCAGGGTCACTATGGCTACACCTTC	CSVRRQGHYGYTF
11	-	many	TRBV6-2/TRBV6-3	TRBJ2-5	TGTGCCAGCAGCATAGCGGAGACCCAGTACTTC	CASSIAETQYF
15	-	few	TRBV7-3	TRBJ2-7	TGTGCCAGCAGCTTATTTCCGGGAACAGACTACGAGCAGTACTTC	CASSLFPGTDYEQYF
16	TRBD1	few	TRBV7-9	TRBJ2-7	TGTGCCAGCAGCTCTCGAGGGACAGGGGGCGCCTACGAGCAGTACTTC	CASSSRGTGGAYEQYF
15	TRBD1	-	TRBV4-3	TRBJ2-1	TGCGCCAGCAGTCCAGGACAGGAAATCTACAATGAGCAGTTCTTC	CASSPGQEIYNEQFF
16	-	-	TRBV19	TRBJ1-2	-	CASSINPWAGGIGHTF